The 28 T cell receptor beta chains presented below share a single source sample, sequenced in a study of cytomegalovirus exposure and HLA in healthy donors. A multiplex PCR was run with 60 Vbeta primers and 13 Jbeta primers. Clones were read by immunoSEQ multiplex PCR, and TCRdb kept only the in-frame ones, dropping some. The sample table sets out about 160,000 clones. Sequenced sample: PBMCs. These receptors were taken from a woman in her sixties in good health and CMV-seronegative.

The V gene is TRBV6-5, the J gene TRBJ1-6, with D unclear. The CDR3 length is 16 residues. CDR1 and CDR2 (germline): MNHEY, SVGAGI. The V end was cut by 0 bases, the J end by 0 bases, with 6 bases between. The CDR3 coding sequence is TGTGCCAGCAGTTACTCAGGGAGCTCCTATAATTCACCCCTCCACTTT. Residues: CASSYSGSSYNSPLHF.

The chain uses TRBV5-6 and TRBJ1-1, with 8 bases lining up with TRBD1. J lost 6 bases, V lost 4 bases, and 11 bases had no gene match. CDR1 and CDR2 (germline): SGHDT, YYEEEE. The CDR3 loop spans 15 amino acids. The CDR3 spells CASSSGNDRGAEAFF. The CDR3 nucleotides are TGTGCCAGCAGCAGCGGCAATGACAGGGGAGCTGAAGCTTTCTTT.

V usage is TRBV5-1 and J usage is TRBJ2-7; 14 bases map to TRBD2. V was pared by 4 bases and J by 0 bases, with 6 bases of the junction left unmatched. This CDR3 region has 17 residues. Germline CDR1 reads SGHRS; CDR2 reads YFSETQ. The CDR3 DNA reads as TGCGCCAGCAGCCCGGGGACTAGCGGGAGAGGCTCCTACGAGCAGTACTTC. Amino acids: CASSPGTSGRGSYEQYF.

This chain links TRBV9 with TRBJ1-1; TRBD1 might be the D (6 bases). The CDR3 is 15 amino acids. Deletions cut 1 base from V and 5 bases from J, with 15 bases between. Per germline, CDR1 SGDLS and CDR2 YYNGEE. In DNA, the CDR3 is TGTGCCAGCAGCGTACAGGGCCAGGGGTGGACTGAAGCTTTCTTT. Translated, it gives CASSVQGQGWTEAFF.

The chain links TRBV5-6 to TRBJ1-2; TRBD1 aligns across 10 bases. This CDR3 contains 17 residues. The ends lost 5 bases at V and 4 bases at J; junction bases unmatched: 14. The germline V gene encodes CDR1 SGHDT and CDR2 YYEEEE. CDR3 DNA sequence: TGTGCCAGCAGTTTTGGGACAGGGGAAGTGGCGCCCTATGGCTACACCTTC. It codes for CASSFGTGEVAPYGYTF.

The gene calls are TRBV6-5 and TRBJ2-5; D may be TRBD2 (6 bases). V was trimmed by 0 bases and J by 5 bases, leaving 10 bases between them. CDR3 length equals 14 residues. Germline V gene lookup returns CDR1 MNHEY and CDR2 SVGAGI. CDR3 sequence: CASSYSSGRETQYF. The CDR3 DNA reads as TGTGCCAGCAGTTACTCATCGGGGAGGGAGACCCAGTACTTC.

V usage is TRBV10-1 and J usage is TRBJ2-5; D is possibly TRBD2 (6 bases). Germline V gene data show CDR1 as WNHNN and CDR2 as SYGVQD (reference sequence). Trimming pared 5 bases from V and 3 bases from J, leaving 16 bases between. This CDR3 is built from 15 residues. Written as DNA, the CDR3 is TGCGCCAGCAGTCCAATTAAGGGACTCGAAGAGACCCAGTACTTC. This encodes CASSPIKGLEETQYF.

The gene calls are TRBV5-1 and TRBJ1-2; D perhaps matches TRBD1 (6 bases). Trimming took off 0 bases at V and 8 bases at J, with 14 bases between the two ends. This CDR3 contains 14 residues. Germline CDR1 SGHRS, CDR2 YFSETQ. The chain's CDR3 is CASSLAMQGRGYTF. The CDR3 DNA sequence: TGCGCCAGCAGCTTGGCCATGCAGGGGCGAGGCTACACCTTC.

V and J are TRBV2 and TRBJ2-7; no clear D gene. This CDR3 is built from 14 residues. Germline V CDR1 and CDR2: SNHLY, FYNNEI. Trimming removed 5 bases at V and 2 bases at J, with 13 bases between. For the CDR3, the DNA is TGTGCCAGCAGTTCTTTGTCGGGTACCTACGAGCAGTACTTC. Its protein is CASSSLSGTYEQYF.

This chain uses TRBV6-6 with TRBJ1-5; a possible D gene is TRBD1 (5 bases). Looked up from germline, CDR1 is MNHNY and CDR2 is SVGAGI (reference sequence). This CDR3 is built from 16 residues. V was trimmed by 4 bases and J by 2 bases, leaving 15 bases between them. CDR3 residues: CASSFAQGDGNQPQHF. As DNA, the CDR3 is TGTGCCAGCAGTTTTGCGCAGGGCGACGGCAATCAGCCCCAGCATTTT.

The chain is built from TRBV6-5 and TRBJ2-3, with 8 bases fitting TRBD2. Germline V gene lookup returns CDR1 MNHEY and CDR2 SVGAGI. The CDR3 has 12 residues. J was trimmed by 8 bases and V by 5 bases; bases with no gene match: 3. CDR3 sequence reads: CASSPSGGTQYF. The CDR3 DNA reads TGTGCCAGCAGTCCCAGCGGGGGTACGCAGTATTTT.

The rearrangement uses TRBV11-2 and TRBJ2-7, with a possible D match to TRBD2 (5 bases). Between the trimmed V and J ends, which lost 4 bases and 0 bases, there was a span of 13 bases. The germline V gene encodes CDR1 SGHAT and CDR2 FQNNGV. This CDR3 is 15 amino acids long. The chain's CDR3 is CASSSYQRSSYEQYF. CDR3 nucleotide sequence: TGTGCCAGCAGCTCCTACCAGCGGAGCTCCTACGAGCAGTACTTC.

V and J are TRBV11-2 and TRBJ2-7, with 11 bases identical to TRBD2. The germline V gene has CDR1 SGHAT and CDR2 FQNNGV. The V and J ends lost 5 bases and 5 bases, in that order; junction bases with no gene match: 17. The CDR3 is made up of 18 amino acids. The DNA for the CDR3 is TGTGCCAGCAGCAGACGGGACAGCACTAGCGGGAGTTTCCACGAGCAGTACTTC. As protein: CASSRRDSTSGSFHEQYF.

This chain joins TRBV9 and TRBJ2-1; D may be TRBD2 (5 bases). Trimming shortened V by 0 bases and J by 8 bases, and 15 bases separated the two germline ends. The CDR3 covers 15 residues. Germline-derived CDR1 and CDR2 are SGDLS and YYNGEE. The CDR3 DNA follows: TGTGCCAGCAGCGTAGTGGGGTCCTACGGGGATGAGCAGTTCTTC. It yields the protein CASSVVGSYGDEQFF. The variable domain in full, with the rest retrieved from reference TRBV9 and TRBJ2-1, is DSGVTQTPKHLITATGQRVTLRCSPRSGDLSVYWYQQSLDQGLQFLIQYYNGEERAKGNILERFSAQQFPDLHSELNLSSLELGDSALYFCASSVVGSYGDEQFFGPGTRLTVL.

This sequence joins TRBV7-3 and TRBJ2-1; TRBD2 matches 10 bases. CDR3 length: 20 amino acids. Germline CDR1 and CDR2: SGHTA and FQGTGA. The V gene end was trimmed by 1 base and the J gene end by 3 bases; junction bases not matched to a gene: 15. The CDR3 loop is CASSLNPRASGRVGYNEQFF. As DNA, the CDR3 is TGTGCCAGCAGCTTAAACCCACGGGCTAGCGGGAGAGTGGGCTACAATGAGCAGTTCTTC.

This rearrangement joins TRBV5-1 to TRBJ2-7; 13 bases match TRBD2. From germline, CDR1 is SGHRS and CDR2 YFSETQ. The CDR3 is made up of 16 amino acids. Trimming removed 4 bases from V and 2 bases from J; junction bases left unmatched: 6. The CDR3 reads CASSLGTSGVAYEQYF. In nucleotides, the CDR3 is TGCGCCAGCAGCCTCGGGACTAGCGGGGTAGCCTACGAGCAGTACTTC.

The chain has TRBV4-1 and TRBJ2-3; TRBD1 aligns across 8 bases. The CDR3 totals 14 residues. V was clipped by 4 bases and J by 5 bases; unmatched bases: 5. Germline V gives CDR1 MGHRA, CDR2 YSYEKL. The CDR3: CASSPGQGGDTQYF. The CDR3 coding sequence is TGCGCCAGCAGCCCTGGACAGGGAGGAGATACGCAGTATTTT.

Here the CDR3 DNA reads TGTGCCAGCAGCTTGGGGACAGTTGGTGAGCAGTTCTTC. Encoded protein: CASSLGTVGEQFF. The chain recombines TRBV11-2 with TRBJ2-1; 7 bases align to TRBD1. There are 13 residues in the CDR3. J lost 9 bases, V lost 3 bases, and 5 bases had no gene match. The germline V gene encodes CDR1 SGHAT and CDR2 FQNNGV.

This sequence joins TRBV19 and TRBJ2-3, with D uncertain. This CDR3 is built from 14 residues. The V gene's germline CDR1 is LNHDA and CDR2 SQIVND (reference sequence). Trimming removed 1 base at V and 2 bases at J, with 7 bases between. CDR3: CASSIGRPTDTQYF. CDR3 coding DNA: TGTGCCAGTAGTATAGGCAGGCCCACAGATACGCAGTATTTT.

V is TRBV7-3 and J is TRBJ1-4, with 10 bases aligning to TRBD1. Germline-derived CDR1 and CDR2 are SGHTA and FQGTGA. The CDR3 length is 18 residues. J lost 2 bases, V lost 4 bases, and 10 bases had no gene match. CDR3 coding DNA: TGTGCCAGCAGCTCGACCCGGGACAGGGGACTTACTAATGAAAAACTGTTTTTT. It is translated as CASSSTRDRGLTNEKLFF.

The gene calls are TRBV7-9 and TRBJ1-3; 11 nucleotides match TRBD1. The germline V gene has CDR1 SEHNR and CDR2 FQNEAQ (reference sequence). CDR3 length equals 14 residues. V gave up 6 bases and J gave up 3 bases; unmatched junction bases: 1. CDR3 residues: CASRDRGLGNTIYF. CDR3 coding DNA: TGTGCCAGCAGGGACAGGGGGCTTGGAAACACCATATATTTT.

This sequence joins TRBV9 and TRBJ2-3; no definite D call. This CDR3 region has 16 residues. The V gene lost 4 bases and the J gene lost 1 base, with 16 bases spanning the gap. Germline V gives CDR1 SGDLS, CDR2 YYNGEE. The CDR3 reads CASSPRAQAGTDTQYF. CDR3 nucleotides: TGTGCCAGCAGCCCCCGAGCCCAGGCCGGCACAGATACGCAGTATTTT.

The rearrangement uses TRBV19 and TRBJ1-5; D unresolved. Deletions cut 7 bases from V and 6 bases from J, with 10 bases between. CDR1 and CDR2 from the germline V gene are LNHDA and SQIVND (reference sequence). CDR3 length: 12 amino acids. The CDR3 loop reads CASKEGTQPQHF. The CDR3 DNA reads as TGTGCCAGTAAGGAGGGTACTCAGCCCCAGCATTTT. The full variable domain, in which reference TRBV19 and TRBJ1-5 provide the parts outside the CDR3, is DGGITQSPKYLFRKEGQNVTLSCEQNLNHDAMYWYRQDPGQGLRLIYYSQIVNDFQKGDIAEGYSVSREKKESFPLTVTSAQKNPTAFYLCASKEGTQPQHFGDGTRLSIL.

DNA of the CDR3: TGTGCCAGCAGCCTCCGCGGGGGCGGACCAACCCTAGGCGCAGATACGCAGTATTTT. It encodes CASSLRGGGPTLGADTQYF. This chain joins TRBV5-5 and TRBJ2-3; D possibly corresponds to TRBD2 (7 bases). This CDR3 is 19 amino acids long. Per the germline V gene, CDR1 is SGHKS and CDR2 is YYEKEE (reference sequence). V lost 4 bases and J 4 bases, leaving 28 bases between the germline ends.

This chain uses TRBV19 with TRBJ2-2; 10 nucleotides match TRBD2. V dropped 3 bases and J dropped 7; count of bases not matched to a gene: 8. This CDR3 has 16 residues. Germline V lookup: CDR1 LNHDA, CDR2 SQIVND (reference sequence). The CDR3 loop is CASSILSGGADGELFF. The CDR3 DNA sequence: TGTGCCAGTAGTATTCTCAGCGGGGGGGCGGACGGGGAGCTGTTTTTT.

The chain combines TRBV15 with TRBJ1-5; 8 bases are a match to TRBD1. The ends lost 4 bases at V and 3 bases at J; junction bases unmatched: 2. Germline-derived CDR1 and CDR2 are LNHNV and YYDKDF (reference sequence). CDR3 length: 14 residues. The CDR3: CATSTGGPNQPQHF. CDR3 bases: TGTGCCACCAGCACAGGGGGCCCCAATCAGCCCCAGCATTTT.

The rearrangement links TRBV7-3 to TRBJ2-5, with 11 bases fitting TRBD1. Germline loops: CDR1 SGHTA, CDR2 FQGTGA. The CDR3 spans 15 residues. Trimming took 5 bases from V and 5 from J; bases not matched to a gene: 7. The CDR3 sequence: CASSRTGGPGETQYF. The CDR3 nucleotides read TGTGCCAGCAGCAGGACAGGGGGCCCCGGCGAGACCCAGTACTTC.

The chain couples TRBV7-3 to TRBJ1-1; D unclear. V dropped 2 bases and J dropped 1 base, with 5 bases sitting between them. CDR1 SGHTA and CDR2 FQGTGA come from the germline V gene. The CDR3 runs to 13 residues. Written as DNA, the CDR3 is TGTGCCAGCAGCTTAGACACGAACACTGAAGCTTTCTTT. Translation gives CASSLDTNTEAFF.